This T cell receptor beta chain was captured by sequencing in a study of T cell responses to AZD1222 COVID-19 vaccine (dated by TCRdb to about 2021). Study-wide context: TCR sequencing covered 233 trial participants: some 210 given two doses of AZD1222 and 26 given two doses of MenACWY control vaccine. Trial participants were enrolled by age into subgroups of 18-55, 56-69 and 70-plus years, and roughly 160, 29 and 62 TCR-sequenced participants, respectively, were included in these subgroups. The study at large found these results: Because no samples from the day 14 peak response were available, repertoires could be characterized only after the peak T cell response. Participants were mostly white British, with more females than males. The authors suggested clonal diversity may have been underestimated. After two AZD1222 doses, spike-specific TCR breadth and depth were significantly higher than at day 0 and than in MenACWY recipients. The 56-69-year group was small, and its depth increase did not reach significance, likely because of low power. Nearly half of unique spike-specific TCRs reportedly recognized epitopes outside regions mutated in the B.1.351 and B.1.1.7 variants. CD4 TCRs associated with the vaccine covered the entire spike protein, and the dominant responses were in regions 160-218 and 743-854. Only a handful of AZD1222 recipients were SARS-CoV-2 seropositive at baseline, limiting conclusions about previously exposed vaccinees.

This clone was counted once. Its specific antigen is unknown. No base quality information exists; no much larger clone differs at one position. CDR1 and CDR2, looked up from the germline V gene (reference sequence), are LNHDA and SQIVND. V is clipped by 7 bases and J by 6 bases, and the sequence between their germline boundaries is 13 bases long. The CDR3, from cysteine to phenylalanine, totals 13 residues. The kept DNA is CDR3 alone, 39 bases in frame from the first base. The CDR3 regions of human TCRbeta chains were analyzed by immunosequencing. From the authors' description of their analysis: TCRs in the repertoires were compared against a reference library of SARS-CoV-2-specific TCRs that had been generated with the MIRA antigen-specificity platform. Breadth was defined as the fraction of unique TCRs that were SARS-CoV-2-associated, and depth was defined as the fraction of total T cells that were SARS-CoV-2-associated. Using the MIRA data, every spike-specific TCR was mapped to the spike region that the TCR reacted to and assigned to either a CD4 or a CD8 class. Log10-transformed breadth and depth values were compared by one-way ANOVA with Sidak's multiple comparisons tests. TCRdb re-hosts the immuneACCESS table, in-frame sequences only. Its copies lack some clones; in the studies checked, an unresolved V gene accounts for under half of them, and the cause for the rest is not known. The V and J calls and clone size were taken over from that table, and D and trimming were inferred from the DNA. In all, the sample holds 150,000 to 250,000 clones, and 80% to 95% of those were seen once. Roughly 1% of the sample rests with the top ten.

What this sample's time point label stands for: about 28 days (+/-7) after the second vaccine dose. Because spike-specific TCR depth and breadth did not differ between the two schedules, AZD1222 recipients who got a second dose at roughly 4 weeks were pooled with those who got a second dose at roughly 12 weeks. The vaccinee samples were drawn from two UK trials, COV001 and COV002, one of which was a single-blind randomized controlled phase 2/3 trial testing AZD1222 (ChAdOx1 nCoV-19) in healthy adults. For TCRbeta chain sequencing, PBMC samples from trial participants were taken at day 0 and at day 28 after the second dose.

This TCR derives from an adult who received the AZD1222 COVID-19 vaccine. The chain uses TRBV19 and TRBJ1-5; the D gene identity is not certain. Sequenced here: peripheral blood, sampled 28 days after the second AZD1222 dose. The DNA sequence is TGTGCCAGTACCACCTGGTCGAGTCAGCCCCAGCATTTT. The translation is CASTTWSSQPQHF.